This T cell receptor beta chain was sequenced during a study of post-analysis software for immune sequencing data. Regarding the study as a whole: A significant reduction in normalized Chao1 diversity was observed in multiple sclerosis patients versus controls. Same-batch preparations were strongly co-clustered by F measure. A handful of TRBV segments were significantly more frequent in patients than in controls. TRBV5-6, TRBV5-1 and TRBV20-1 were among these segments.

The TCR beta cDNA libraries carried unique molecular identifiers. The source material, about 0.95 to 10 million T cells, gave rise to about 520,000 cDNA molecules. TCRdb recomputed calls from the PCR reads with MiXCR, one row per CDR3 protein. Here the sample spans around 400,000 distinct CDR3 sequences, less than 40% being singletons. A few counts support this clonotype. The antigen is not known. The CDR3 has 14 amino acids. Germline V gives CDR1 LNHDA, CDR2 SQIVND (reference sequence). The chain combines TRBV19 with TRBJ2-5; maybe TRBD1 (7 bases). The J call could be wrong; TRBJ2-7 is a better fit for the DNA end. Sequencing was done on a sample of blood. The receptor's source is a girl aged 2 to 10 with multiple sclerosis. The CDR3 sequence is CAPKGGTGDYEQYF. DNA for the CDR3: TGTGCCCCAAAGGGGGGAACAGGGGACTACGAGCAGTACTTC.